The 14 T cell receptor beta chains presented below share a single source sample, sequenced in a study of cytomegalovirus exposure and HLA in healthy donors. In the PCR, 60 Vbeta and 13 Jbeta primers were used. Sequenced by immunoSEQ multiplex PCR; TCRdb stores in-frame clones only, minus some. The table includes approximately 140,000 clones, roughly 84% detected once. Material: PBMCs. The receptors originated from a girl aged 2 to 10 in good health and CMV-seronegative.

This clone was detected only once. J is TRBJ2-3 and V is TRBV7-9, with TRBD2 identical over 9 bases. Trimming took 5 bases from V and 2 from J; bases not matched to a gene: 5. Germline CDR1 is SEHNR and CDR2 is FQNEAQ (reference sequence). The CDR3 contains 15 residues. The CDR3 sequence: CASSQGTSPTDTQYF. CDR3 DNA sequence: TGTGCCAGCAGCCAAGGGACTAGCCCCACAGATACGCAGTATTTT.

This clone was recorded once. The chain carries TRBV5-4 and TRBJ2-5, with 10 bases identical to TRBD1. Trimming cost V 4 bases and J 7 bases; bases outside gene matches: 13. This CDR3 has 16 residues. In germline, CDR1 is SGHNT, CDR2 YYREEE (reference sequence). CDR3 sequence: CASSQPGGQGLLTQYF. The CDR3 DNA reads as TGTGCCAGCAGCCAACCGGGGGGACAGGGGCTTCTGACCCAGTACTTC.

V gene TRBV7-9 combines with J gene TRBJ2-5; 10 bases are shared with TRBD2. Germline loops: CDR1 SEHNR, CDR2 FQNEAQ (reference sequence). J was trimmed by 2 bases and V by 5 bases; bases with no gene match: 8. This CDR3 region has 16 residues. CDR3 residues: CASSLTSGVLQETQYF. For the CDR3, the DNA is TGTGCCAGCAGCCTCACTAGCGGGGTATTACAAGAGACCCAGTACTTC.

The chain carries TRBV29-1 and TRBJ2-1, with D perhaps TRBD2 (5 bases). The CDR3 has 15 residues. Trimming removed 2 bases from V and 2 bases from J, with 13 bases in between. Germline CDR1 reads SQVTM; CDR2 reads ANQGSEA. CDR3 in DNA: TGCAGCGTTGAACGGGAAGGGCGGGCCTACAATGAGCAGTTCTTC. It encodes CSVEREGRAYNEQFF.

The chain joins TRBV4-1 to TRBJ2-1, with D perhaps matching TRBD2 (6 bases). Trimming removed 0 bases from V and 4 bases from J, with 16 bases in between. CDR3 length: 17 amino acids. Germline CDR1 and CDR2: MGHRA and YSYEKL. CDR3 nucleotides: TGCGCCAGCAGCCAAGATTCGTCGGGGGTGACATACAATGAGCAGTTCTTC. Translation: CASSQDSSGVTYNEQFF.

There are a few counts of this clone. This chain links TRBV14 with TRBJ1-5, with D uncertain. Germline V gene lookup returns CDR1 SGHDN and CDR2 FVKESK. Trimming left V 1 base short and J 7 bases short, with 14 bases between. The CDR3 length is 15 residues. CDR3 in amino acids: CASSQGGTGIQPQHF. The DNA for the CDR3 is TGTGCCAGCAGCCAAGGAGGTACGGGGATCCAGCCCCAGCATTTT.

As to this clone: At one boundary the junction diverges from the germline segment, which might be a read error. V is TRBV12-5 and J is TRBJ2-5; TRBD1 agrees at 7 bases. The germline V gene encodes CDR1 LGHNT and CDR2 FRNRAP. This CDR3 comprises 15 residues. In nucleotides, the CDR3 is TGTGCTAGTGGTTTAGGGACAGAAGACCAAGAGGCCCAGTACTTC. Its translation is CASGLGTEDQEAQYF.

The genes are TRBV25-1 and TRBJ1-2; D ambiguous. Trimming shortened V by 1 base and J by 4 bases, and 4 bases separated the two germline ends. The CDR3 is made up of 12 amino acids. CDR1 is MGHDK, CDR2 SYGVNS, per germline. Written as DNA, the CDR3 is TGTGCCAGCAGTGAATCAGGCTATGGCTACACCTTC. Protein sequence: CASSESGYGYTF.

This chain links TRBV11-3 with TRBJ2-5, with 7 bases matching TRBD2. Losses at the gene ends were 6 bases for V and 2 bases for J; bases not matched to a gene: 9. In germline, CDR1 is SGHNT, CDR2 YENEEA. This CDR3 is 15 amino acids long. CDR3 sequence: CASSPGTISQETQYF. CDR3 coding DNA: TGTGCCAGCAGTCCCGGGACTATCAGTCAAGAGACCCAGTACTTC.

The chain combines TRBV7-8 with TRBJ2-7; D is perhaps TRBD2 (6 bases). Per the germline V gene, CDR1 is SGHVS and CDR2 is FQNEAQ. This CDR3 contains 15 residues. Trimming left V 1 base short and J 3 bases short, with 13 bases between. CDR3 nucleotide sequence: TGTGCCAGCAGCTTAGGGACGGGACTCCACTACGAGCAGTACTTC. Protein: CASSLGTGLHYEQYF. The variable domain in full, completed from reference TRBV7-8 and TRBJ2-7, reads GAGVSQSPRYKVAKRGQDVALRCDPISGHVSLFWYQQALGQGPEFLTYFQNEAQLDKSGLPSDRFFAERPEGSVSTLKIQRTQQEDSAVYLCASSLGTGLHYEQYFGPGTRLTVT.

This chain links TRBV7-9 with TRBJ1-4; 10 bases match TRBD1. J gave up 7 bases and V 5 bases, and 7 bases lay outside the gene matches. The CDR3 extends over 15 amino acids. Germline CDR1 reads SEHNR; CDR2 reads FQNEAQ (reference sequence). CDR3 coding DNA: TGTGCCAGCAGCGCCCGGACAGGGGGAAGTGAAAAACTGTTTTTT. It is translated as CASSARTGGSEKLFF.

This clone was detected only a few times. The rearrangement uses TRBV10-3 and TRBJ1-2, with a weak D call TRBD1 (5 bases). V dropped 5 bases and J dropped 6 bases, with 13 bases sitting between them. This CDR3 comprises 13 residues. The germline gives CDR1 ENHRY, CDR2 SYGVKD. CDR3 in DNA: TGTGCCATCAGTCTTCAGGGTTTAGATGGCTACACCTTC. Protein product: CAISLQGLDGYTF.

This clone was counted a few times. The rearrangement uses TRBV7-9 and TRBJ2-1; no clear D gene. V lost 1 base to trimming and J lost 4 bases, with 8 bases between them. CDR1 and CDR2 (germline): SEHNR, FQNEAQ (reference sequence). The CDR3 sequence is 14 residues long. The CDR3 sequence: CASSLGGLYNEQFF. For the CDR3, the DNA is TGTGCCAGCAGCTTAGGTGGGCTGTACAATGAGCAGTTCTTC. The full variable domain, rest sourced from reference TRBV7-9 and TRBJ2-1, is DTGVSQNPRHKITKRGQNVTFRCDPISEHNRLYWYRQTLGQGPEFLTYFQNEAQLEKSRLLSDRFSAERPKGSFSTLEIQRTEQGDSAMYLCASSLGGLYNEQFFGPGTRLTVL.

This sequence joins TRBV15 and TRBJ2-5; weak D call: TRBD2 (6 bases). Germline CDR1 reads LNHNV; CDR2 reads YYDKDF (reference sequence). The CDR3 totals 14 residues. Trimming took 7 bases from V and 3 from J, leaving 15 bases between them. CDR3 residues: CATTQGRGKETQYF. In nucleotides, the CDR3 is TGTGCCACCACTCAGGGTCGCGGGAAAGAGACCCAGTACTTC.